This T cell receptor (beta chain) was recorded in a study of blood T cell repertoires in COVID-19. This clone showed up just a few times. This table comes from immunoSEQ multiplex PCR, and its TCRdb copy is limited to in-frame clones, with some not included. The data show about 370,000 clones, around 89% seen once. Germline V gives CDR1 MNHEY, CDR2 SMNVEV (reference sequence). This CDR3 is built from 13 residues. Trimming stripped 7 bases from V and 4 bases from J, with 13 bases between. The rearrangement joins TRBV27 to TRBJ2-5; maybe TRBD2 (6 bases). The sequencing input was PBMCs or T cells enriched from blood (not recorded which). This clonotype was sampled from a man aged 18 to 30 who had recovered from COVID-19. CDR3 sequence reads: CASMKRVVETQYF. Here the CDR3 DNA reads TGTGCCAGCATGAAGCGGGTGGTAGAGACCCAGTACTTC.